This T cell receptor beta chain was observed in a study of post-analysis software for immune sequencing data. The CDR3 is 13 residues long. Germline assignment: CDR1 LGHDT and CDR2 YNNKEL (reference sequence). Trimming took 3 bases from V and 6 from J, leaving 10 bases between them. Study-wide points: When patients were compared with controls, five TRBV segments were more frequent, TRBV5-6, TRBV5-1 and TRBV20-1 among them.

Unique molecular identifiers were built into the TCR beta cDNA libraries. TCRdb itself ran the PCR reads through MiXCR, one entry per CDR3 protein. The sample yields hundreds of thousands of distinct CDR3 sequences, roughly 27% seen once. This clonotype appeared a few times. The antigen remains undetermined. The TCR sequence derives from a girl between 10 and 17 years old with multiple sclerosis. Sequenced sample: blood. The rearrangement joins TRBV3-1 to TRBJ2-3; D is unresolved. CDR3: CASSQGGPDTQYF. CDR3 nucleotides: TGTGCCAGCAGCCAGGGCGGTCCGGATACGCAGTATTTT.